The rows below give T cell receptor beta chains drawn from one sample of a study of shared clonotypes between healthy human individuals. The method was immunoSEQ multiplex PCR; TCRdb's version includes in-frame clones alone and lacks a portion of them. The repertoire has approximately 940,000 clones, over 60% of them found once; the top ten carry 1.5%. The specimen sequenced was memory CD4+ T cells sorted from blood. The receptors here all came from a man aged 18 to 35 in good health. Each CDR3 is given with its conserved first and last residue. The order of the fields is V gene, J gene, D gene, clone size, CDR3 DNA, CDR3 protein. D genes are given only for firm matches. The size field is filled for only some rows; it gives once, few, many or a size class.

v_gene: TRBV6-1; j_gene: TRBJ1-6; d_gene: NA; abundance: NA; CDR3nt: TGTGCCAGCAGTGGACAGCTGAGTTCACCCCTCCACTTT; CDR3aa: CASSGQLSSPLHF
v_gene: TRBV28; j_gene: TRBJ1-5; d_gene: TRBD1; abundance: NA; CDR3nt: TGTGCCAGCAGTCGAAGAACAGGGGTTCGGGAGCCCCAGCATTTT; CDR3aa: CASSRRTGVREPQHF
v_gene: TRBV5-4; j_gene: TRBJ2-3; d_gene: NA; abundance: NA; CDR3nt: TGTGCCAGCAGCAGGCGAGGGGGGACCACAGATACGCAGTATTTT; CDR3aa: CASSRRGGTTDTQYF
v_gene: TRBV20-1; j_gene: TRBJ2-5; d_gene: NA; abundance: NA; CDR3nt: TGCAGTGCTAGAGTTTGGGAGACCCAGTACTTC; CDR3aa: CSARVWETQYF
v_gene: TRBV10-2; j_gene: TRBJ2-7; d_gene: NA; abundance: NA; CDR3nt: TGCGCCAGCAGTCTAGACAGAACCTACGAGCAGTACTTC; CDR3aa: CASSLDRTYEQYF
v_gene: TRBV4-1; j_gene: TRBJ1-5; d_gene: NA; abundance: NA; CDR3nt: TGCGCCAGCAGCCAAGATTGGCAGTTTAGCAATCAGCCCCAGCATTTT; CDR3aa: CASSQDWQFSNQPQHF
v_gene: TRBV19; j_gene: TRBJ1-5; d_gene: NA; abundance: few; CDR3nt: TGTGCCAGTAGTACCCGGGAGGGGTTGAGCAATCAGCCCCAGCATTTT; CDR3aa: CASSTREGLSNQPQHF
v_gene: TRBV10-3; j_gene: TRBJ2-1; d_gene: TRBD1; abundance: NA; CDR3nt: TGTGCCATCAGGCCCGGGACAGGGACAACGGATGAGCAGTTCTTC; CDR3aa: CAIRPGTGTTDEQFF
v_gene: TRBV28; j_gene: TRBJ1-2; d_gene: TRBD1; abundance: NA; CDR3nt: TGTGCCAGCAGTTTAGGGGGGACAGGGGAGTTCTATGGCTACACCTTC; CDR3aa: CASSLGGTGEFYGYTF
v_gene: TRBV2; j_gene: TRBJ2-7; d_gene: TRBD1; abundance: many; CDR3nt: TGTGCCAGCAGGTCAGGGGGTAGCGAGCAGTACTTC; CDR3aa: CASRSGGSEQYF
v_gene: TRBV6-5; j_gene: TRBJ1-2; d_gene: TRBD1; abundance: NA; CDR3nt: TGTGCCAGCAGACCGACAGGGGTGAACTATGGCTACACCTTC; CDR3aa: CASRPTGVNYGYTF
v_gene: TRBV2; j_gene: TRBJ1-6; d_gene: NA; abundance: NA; CDR3nt: TGTGCCAGCAGTGGACAGATCACAGGTTCACCCCTCCACTTT; CDR3aa: CASSGQITGSPLHF
v_gene: TRBV18; j_gene: TRBJ2-1; d_gene: TRBD2; abundance: few; CDR3nt: TGTGCCAGCTCACCCCCCGGGGGGGCCAATGAGCAGTTCTTC; CDR3aa: CASSPPGGANEQFF
v_gene: TRBV18; j_gene: TRBJ1-2; d_gene: TRBD1; abundance: NA; CDR3nt: TGTGCCAGCTCACCGGGACAGCCCCGTAACTATGGCTACACCTTC; CDR3aa: CASSPGQPRNYGYTF
v_gene: TRBV9; j_gene: TRBJ2-6; d_gene: NA; abundance: NA; CDR3nt: TGTGCCAGCAGCGTAGCTACAGGAACCTCTGGGGCCAACGTCCTGACTTTC; CDR3aa: CASSVATGTSGANVLTF
v_gene: TRBV30; j_gene: TRBJ1-3; d_gene: TRBD1; abundance: NA; CDR3nt: TGTGCCTCCGGCGAAGGGGGCTTTGGAAACACCATATATTTT; CDR3aa: CASGEGGFGNTIYF
v_gene: TRBV25-1; j_gene: TRBJ1-3; d_gene: NA; abundance: NA; CDR3nt: TGTGCCAGCAGTGACCGACGGACAGATCGCTCGTCCGGAAACACCATATATTTT; CDR3aa: CASSDRRTDRSSGNTIYF
v_gene: TRBV27; j_gene: TRBJ1-1; d_gene: NA; abundance: NA; CDR3nt: TGTGCCAGCAGTTTGTTCCCCGACACAACTGAAGCTTTCTTT; CDR3aa: CASSLFPDTTEAFF
v_gene: TRBV6-5; j_gene: TRBJ1-2; d_gene: NA; abundance: NA; CDR3nt: TGTGCCAGCAGCCTAGCCGGGATCTATGGCTACACCTTC; CDR3aa: CASSLAGIYGYTF
v_gene: TRBV10-3; j_gene: TRBJ2-2; d_gene: TRBD2; abundance: NA; CDR3nt: TGTGCCTCAGGGGATTCGGGACTAGCGGGGGGCCGCACCGGGGAGCTGTTTTTT; CDR3aa: CASGDSGLAGGRTGELFF
v_gene: TRBV29-1; j_gene: TRBJ2-7; d_gene: TRBD1; abundance: NA; CDR3nt: TGCAGCGTCAGGGGACAGGGGTTCTACGAGCAGTACTTC; CDR3aa: CSVRGQGFYEQYF
v_gene: TRBV4-2; j_gene: TRBJ1-5; d_gene: TRBD1; abundance: NA; CDR3nt: TGTGCCAGCAGCCCCGGAGGGGGCCAGCCCCAGCATTTT; CDR3aa: CASSPGGGQPQHF